Below, one T cell receptor beta chain is given with its context. Its antigen is still unknown. No much larger clone is present one base from it, and per-base qualities are unavailable. Healthy HIV-negative adults with no recently reported acute infections or vaccinations were included as donors. Every donor was a Caucasian adult residing in Nashville, Tennessee, USA. Magnetic negative selection was used to enrich CD4+ T cells, after which naive cells were positively selected on CD45RA and the negative fraction became the memory subset. Blood was collected by leukapheresis, and PBMCs were isolated by Ficoll-Histopaque density gradient centrifugation and then cryopreserved in liquid nitrogen vapor phase. Analytical flow cytometry was used to check the purity and quantity of every magnetically sorted T cell population. Genomic DNA was isolated from each sorted fraction and quantified by UV absorbance on a Nanodrop 2000c.

The CDR3 contains 14 residues, cysteine and phenylalanine counted. Of all the DNA, just the CDR3 is kept, 42 bases in frame from base 1. The germline V gene (reference sequence) gives CDR1 as LNHDA and CDR2 as SQIVND. V is cut back by 6 bases and J by 3 bases, with 4 bases in the junction unmatched. Using the deep immunoSEQ assay, TCR CDR3 regions were amplified from genomic DNA by multiplex PCR. For each cell subset, the extracted genomic DNA was distributed evenly across all wells of several immunoSEQ 96-well plates, and each plate served as one replicate. For sorted subsets, about 0.2 ug genomic DNA, equal to some 28,000 T cell genomes, was loaded into each replicate PCR. Purified libraries were quantified with a Qubit 3.0 fluorometer, sized on a Bioanalyzer 2100, and re-quantified with the KAPA Library Quantification kit. Each immunoSEQ 96-well plate was sequenced on its own single-read 150-cycle Illumina NextSeq 550 flow cell. Per the authors' processing: The immunoSEQ output contained only junctional sequences without quality scores, so filtering could not match that applied to full-length reads. To assign V/J genes and CDR3, sequences were annotated using PyIR, a Python wrapper for IgBLAST v1.9, with IMGT germline references. Reads with weak V/J assignments (E-value above 1e-6), missing CDR3, stop codons, out-of-frame junctions, or ambiguous translated residues were removed. V3J clonotypes were defined as sequences sharing the same inferred V gene, J gene, and CDR3 amino acid sequence. Percentage overlap between repertoires was computed as shared unique clonotypes divided by the size of the smaller repertoire. Repertoire richness was assessed with RTK rarefaction, the Chao1 estimator, and Recon v2.1 estimates of unobserved clonotypes. Generation probabilities were computed with OLGA for all TCRbeta clonotypes obtained by the gDNA method from several donors. The table comes from immuneACCESS by way of TCRdb, which keeps in-frame sequences with V and J called. Part of the clones is missing from these tables; in studies checked, under half for an unresolved V gene and the rest for unknown reasons. That table gives V, J and clone size, and the DNA gave D and trimming. The sample table shows fewer than 2.5 million clones, and roughly 93% are seen once. The ten largest account for approximately 0.36% of the sample.

This sample stems from a study of shared clonotypes between healthy human individuals (TCRdb year 2020). Study-wide context: Three men and a couple of women, aged 18 to 49 years, made up the cohort. To estimate repertoire size and how much clonotypes are shared between individuals, the study performed deep sequencing of blood TCR repertoires from about five healthy adults. Per donor, leukapheresis produced somewhere between about 0.9 and 9.5 billion PBMCs. Per donor, three plates each were used for CD4 naive and CD4 memory, two for CD8 naive, and one for CD8 memory. Different laboratories and diverse techniques were used to prepare libraries and sequence TCR repertoires, to increase sequencing depth and limit assay-specific biases. Points the paper makes about the study in general: Larger estimated clonotype richness was generally found for naive subsets than for memory subsets. Sampling was limited to blood, and TCR repertoires in tissue likely differ from TCR repertoires in blood. The small number of donors limited the genetic and exposure-history diversity represented. When four donors were compared, the shared fraction of clonotypes was about 5.5% for naive CD4, 3% to 4% for naive CD8, more than 2% for memory CD4, and 0.4% for memory CD8. Compared with non-shared clonotypes, clonotypes shared by all four sorted-subset donors had higher generation probabilities. Based on pairwise subsampling, the degree of clonotype sharing among donors was expected to be affected by sequencing depth. Incomplete sequencing was indicated by rarefaction of sorted-subset datasets, despite the large sequencing depth.

The chain joins TRBV19 to TRBJ2-4, with 8 bases matching TRBD1. The receptor was derived from a man between 18 and 35 years old in good health. Some clones in this sample may be carry-over from other donors' samples. Specimen: naive CD4+ T cells from PBMCs. Interpreted using the paper, the cell subset or site label stands for: CD45RA+ positively selected. The CDR3 amino acid sequence is: CASSPTGGKNIQYF. The DNA sequence is TGTGCCAGTAGCCCAACAGGGGGCAAAAACATTCAGTACTTC.